The clone carrying this T cell receptor beta chain was observed many times. What it binds is unknown. These data come from a study of response to subunit inactivated influenza vaccine. Study-wide results and limits: Researchers suggested that each seasonal influenza vaccination recruits few new T cells.

TCRdb re-called the RT-PCR reads with MiXCR, one entry per CDR3 protein. In the table there are hundreds of thousands of distinct CDR3 sequences, 25% of which are singletons. This CDR3 contains 19 residues. V lost 8 bases and J lost 1; bases outside the gene matches: 25. Germline lookup yields CDR1 DFQATT and CDR2 SNEGSKA (reference sequence). The receptor's source is a man aged 45 to 65 who received an inactivated influenza vaccine. This chain joins TRBV20-1 and TRBJ2-7; 8 nucleotides align to TRBD2. The source material was CD4+ T cells sorted from PBMCs, sampled less than 6 days after vaccination. CDR3 nucleotides: TGCAGTACGGGGCGGAGCGGGAGTTTGTCCCGGGCGGGGTCCTACGAGCAGTACTTC. This encodes CSTGRSGSLSRAGSYEQYF.